These T cell receptor beta chains were read from a single sample in a study of blood T cells in healthy people across ages. TCRdb recomputed calls from the 5' RACE reads with MiXCR, one row per CDR3 protein. This sample carries approximately 600,000 distinct CDR3 sequences, approximately 59% of them seen once, and the ten largest clones take 30% to 45%. Sequences were obtained from blood. The source of these receptors is a man aged 55 to 70 in good health. Each CDR3 is given with its conserved first and last residue. The order of the fields is clone size, D gene, J gene, V gene, CDR3 DNA, CDR3 protein. The D gene is left open where the match is weak. Size is omitted from some rows. Given values are once, few, many or a class for expanded clones.

clone size: .; D gene: .; J gene: TRBJ2-2; V gene: TRBV12-3/TRBV12-4; CDR3 DNA: TGTGCCAGCAGTTTAGCGAGGGGGTCGAACACCGGGGAGCTGTTTTTT; CDR3 protein: CASSLARGSNTGELFF
clone size: few; D gene: TRBD2; J gene: TRBJ2-5; V gene: TRBV4-1; CDR3 DNA: TGCGCCAGCAGCCTTAGACTAGCGGGGGATCTCCAAGAGACCCAGTACTTC; CDR3 protein: CASSLRLAGDLQETQYF
clone size: .; D gene: .; J gene: TRBJ1-6; V gene: TRBV18; CDR3 DNA: TGTGCCAGCTCACCAGAAGGGAGGTCCCTGAGCTCCTATAATTCACCCCTCCACTTT; CDR3 protein: CASSPEGRSLSSYNSPLHF
clone size: .; D gene: .; J gene: TRBJ2-2; V gene: TRBV7-9; CDR3 DNA: TGTGCCAGCAGCTTAGCCAGTACCACCGGGGAGCTGTTTTTT; CDR3 protein: CASSLASTTGELFF
clone size: few; D gene: .; J gene: TRBJ2-2; V gene: TRBV29-1; CDR3 DNA: TGCAGTGCTTGGCTCGGAGGGGTGGGCACCGGGGAGCTGTTTTTT; CDR3 protein: CSAWLGGVGTGELFF
clone size: many; D gene: .; J gene: TRBJ1-5; V gene: TRBV5-1; CDR3 DNA: TGTGCCAGCAGCTTAGATGGCAATCAGCCCCAGCATTTT; CDR3 protein: CASSLDGNQPQHF
clone size: .; D gene: .; J gene: TRBJ2-4; V gene: TRBV12-5; CDR3 DNA: TGTGCTAGTGGTTTTGGGCGACAGTTAAACATTCAGTACTTC; CDR3 protein: CASGFGRQLNIQYF
clone size: .; D gene: TRBD1; J gene: TRBJ1-5; V gene: TRBV5-1; CDR3 DNA: TGCGCCAGCAGCTTGCAGGGGGATCGCAATCAGCCCCAGCATTTT; CDR3 protein: CASSLQGDRNQPQHF
clone size: .; D gene: TRBD1; J gene: TRBJ2-6; V gene: TRBV18; CDR3 DNA: TGTGCCAGCTCACCTCCGGGACAGGGGAGCTCTGGGGCCAACGTCCTGACTTTC; CDR3 protein: CASSPPGQGSSGANVLTF
clone size: .; D gene: .; J gene: TRBJ2-1; V gene: TRBV6-2/TRBV6-3; CDR3 DNA: TGTGCCAGCAGTGACACCTCCTACAATGAGCAGTTCTTC; CDR3 protein: CASSDTSYNEQFF